These 16 T cell receptor beta chains were sequenced from one sample in a study of T-cell reconstitution after alpha-beta-depleted transplantation in children listed by TCRdb under 2016. Libraries were constructed by PCR. Sequencing instrument: Illumina HiSeq 2500. TCR libraries were prepared with molecular barcoding, using unique molecular identifiers to normalize TCRbeta repertoire quantification. Clones were called with MiXCR by TCRdb after fastp trimmed the public reads at Q25, and only in-frame beta chains were retained. Entries are consolidated by CDR3 protein sequence, retaining the most common genes and DNA. For this sample the table gives approximately 350,000 distinct CDR3 sequences, of which approximately 10% were detected only once. The ten largest clones capture under 3% of the sample. The sequencing used PBMCs from the stem cell graft donor, collected from the stem cell graft. These receptor sequences come from a human donor who donated a stem cell graft to a child with acute lymphoblastic leukemia.

This clonotype occurred a few times. The CDR3 region is CASSLTGLDYGYTF. DNA of the CDR3: TGCGCCAGCAGCCTCACAGGGTTGGACTATGGCTACACCTTC. The chain employs TRBV5-1 and TRBJ1-2, with D possibly TRBD1 on 6 matching bases. Trimming pared 4 bases from V and 3 bases from J, leaving 13 bases between. CDR3 size: 14 residues. Germline CDR1 and CDR2: SGHRS and YFSETQ.

This clonotype was counted a few times. The rearrangement links TRBV5-6 to TRBJ2-1; the D gene is possibly TRBD2 (5 bases). With 8 bases removed from V and 5 bases from J, the gap between germline ends came to 20 bases. This CDR3 spans 15 amino acids. Per the germline V gene, CDR1 is SGHDT and CDR2 is YYEEEE. The CDR3 DNA follows: TGTGCCAGTGCTCTAGACGCGGGTCCTCACAATGAGCAGTTCTTC. This gives the protein CASALDAGPHNEQFF.

The chain employs TRBV6-2 or TRBV6-3 and TRBJ2-2; the D gene is possibly TRBD2 (5 bases). V was cut by 4 bases and J by 7 bases, with 16 bases left in between. The CDR3 extends over 15 amino acids. Germline assignment: CDR1 MNHEY and CDR2 SVGEGT. The CDR3 loop is CASSLRADGNGELFF. CDR3 DNA: TGTGCCAGCAGTTTACGGGCAGACGGGAACGGGGAGCTGTTTTTT.

The table lists this clonotype with a few counts. The chain recombines TRBV7-2 with TRBJ1-4; 7 bases agree with TRBD1. The ends lost 0 bases at V and 2 bases at J; junction bases unmatched: 9. The V gene's germline CDR1 is SGHTA and CDR2 FQGNSA. CDR3 length: 18 residues. The CDR3: CASSLAPRQGGTNEKLFF. The CDR3 DNA follows: TGTGCCAGCAGCTTAGCTCCCCGACAGGGCGGGACTAATGAAAAACTGTTTTTT.

This clonotype has a handful of counts. The genes are TRBV12-3 or TRBV12-4 and TRBJ2-7; 10 bases are a match to TRBD1. J gave up 12 bases and V 6 bases, and 8 bases lay outside the gene matches. The CDR3 totals 12 residues. CDR3 in amino acids: CASSSRTGGTYF. DNA for the CDR3: TGTGCCAGCAGCTCAAGGACAGGGGGGACGTACTTC.

This clonotype was seen only a few times. The chain recombines TRBV7-9 with TRBJ1-2, with D perhaps TRBD1 (5 bases). Between the trimmed V and J ends, which lost 5 bases and 0 bases, there was a span of 13 bases. Germline values: CDR1 SEHNR, CDR2 FQNEAQ (reference sequence). The length of the CDR3 is 15 residues. The CDR3 reads CASSPAGTPNYGYTF. The CDR3, as DNA: TGTGCCAGCAGCCCTGCTGGGACGCCTAACTATGGCTACACCTTC.

The J gene is TRBJ1-2, the V gene TRBV24-1; D gene ambiguous. Germline-derived CDR1 and CDR2 are KGHDR and SFDVKD. The CDR3 length is 13 residues. V lost 0 bases to trimming and J lost 8 bases, with 9 bases between them. For the CDR3, the DNA is TGTGCCACCAGTGATTTGGAGTTTTTCGGCTACACCTTC. Its translation is CATSDLEFFGYTF.

This clonotype has just a few counts. The gene calls are TRBV18 and TRBJ2-3; 10 bases are shared with TRBD1. The CDR3 covers 19 residues. Germline values: CDR1 KGHSH, CDR2 LQKENI. J gave up 6 bases and V 0 bases, and 15 bases lay outside the gene matches. The CDR3 loop is CASSPPTTGGYDTRDTQYF. The CDR3 DNA reads as TGTGCCAGCTCACCACCAACGACAGGGGGCTATGACACACGGGATACGCAGTATTTT.

This clonotype was seen repeatedly, ten times or more. V is TRBV6-4 and J is TRBJ2-2; 12 bases align to TRBD2. In germline, CDR1 is MRHNA, CDR2 SNTAGT. The CDR3 extends over 16 amino acids. J gave up 1 base and V 6 bases, and 3 bases lay outside the gene matches. The CDR3 here is CASSPGLAGNTGELFF. The DNA for the CDR3 is TGTGCCAGCAGCCCGGGACTAGCGGGGAACACCGGGGAGCTGTTTTTT.

The gene calls are TRBV12-3 or TRBV12-4 and TRBJ2-2; D remains unclear. This CDR3 spans 13 amino acids. The V end lost 3 bases, the J end lost 4 bases, and 6 bases lay between the germline ends. The CDR3 bases are TGTGCCAGCAGTTTGAGCGTCACCGGGGAGCTGTTTTTT. Its translation is CASSLSVTGELFF.

The chain is built from TRBV24-1 and TRBJ2-5; weak D call: TRBD2 (5 bases). This CDR3 spans 15 amino acids. Trimming shortened V by 3 bases and J by 0 bases, and 10 bases separated the two germline ends. CDR1 and CDR2 (germline): KGHDR, SFDVKD. The CDR3 reads CATSDADGNQETQYF. DNA of the CDR3: TGTGCCACCAGTGATGCGGACGGGAACCAAGAGACCCAGTACTTC.

This clonotype came up a few times. The CDR3 here is CASSFSPGQGEETQYF. The CDR3 bases are TGTGCCAGCAGCTTTAGTCCGGGACAGGGGGAGGAGACCCAGTACTTC. V gene TRBV7-9 combines with J gene TRBJ2-5; 11 nucleotides agree with TRBD1. Germline V CDR1 and CDR2: SEHNR, FQNEAQ (reference sequence). The ends lost 3 bases at V and 5 bases at J; junction bases unmatched: 8. The CDR3 is 16 amino acids.

The gene calls are TRBV20-1 and TRBJ1-4; D is ambiguous. Trimming stripped 0 bases from V and 5 bases from J, with 16 bases between. Germline V gene data show CDR1 as DFQATT and CDR2 as SNEGSKA (reference sequence). The CDR3 loop spans 16 amino acids. The CDR3 DNA reads TGCAGTGCTAGAGATCGGGCGGGTGGGTGGAATGAAAAACTGTTTTTT. This translates into CSARDRAGGWNEKLFF.

This clonotype came up a few times. The gene calls are TRBV4-3 and TRBJ2-7; D is undetermined. Germline CDR1 LGHNA, CDR2 YSLEER. V dropped 0 bases and J dropped 0 bases, with 9 bases sitting between them. The CDR3 is 15 residues long. The CDR3 region has the DNA TGCGCCAGCAGCCAAGATCTTCACGCCTCCTACGAGCAGTACTTC. It specifies CASSQDLHASYEQYF.

The chain recombines TRBV5-1 with TRBJ2-1; D remains ambiguous. V was trimmed by 4 bases and J by 15 bases, leaving 17 bases between them. This CDR3 has 12 residues. Germline lookup yields CDR1 SGHRS and CDR2 YFSETQ. CDR3 in DNA: TGCGCCAGCAGCAATCCGGGTGACCGAGGGTTCTTC. Amino acid sequence: CASSNPGDRGFF.

The sample holds many counts of this clonotype. J is TRBJ2-3 and V is TRBV5-1, with 7 bases fitting TRBD2. Germline V lookup: CDR1 SGHRS, CDR2 YFSETQ. V shed 4 bases, J shed 0 bases, and the junction held 5 bases outside the gene matches. This CDR3 is built from 15 residues. Written as DNA, the CDR3 is TGCGCCAGCAGCCTAGGGACTACGAGCACAGATACGCAGTATTTT. Translated, it gives CASSLGTTSTDTQYF.